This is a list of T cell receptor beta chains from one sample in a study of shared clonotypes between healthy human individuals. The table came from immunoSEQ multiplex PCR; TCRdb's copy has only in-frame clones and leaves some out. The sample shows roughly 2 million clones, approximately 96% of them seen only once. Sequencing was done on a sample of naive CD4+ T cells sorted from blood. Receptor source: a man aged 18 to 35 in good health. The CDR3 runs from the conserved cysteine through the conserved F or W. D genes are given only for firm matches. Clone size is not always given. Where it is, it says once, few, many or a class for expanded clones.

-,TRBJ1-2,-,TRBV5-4,CASSPQTAGGGYGYTF,TGTGCCAGCAGCCCCCAGACCGCAGGAGGGGGGTATGGCTACACCTTC
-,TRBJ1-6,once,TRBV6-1,CASSVSSSSSYNSPLHF,TGTGCCAGCAGTGTTAGCTCATCGAGCTCCTATAATTCACCCCTCCACTTT
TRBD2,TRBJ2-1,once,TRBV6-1,CASRTSGSNEQFF,TGTGCCAGCAGGACTAGCGGGAGCAATGAGCAGTTCTTC
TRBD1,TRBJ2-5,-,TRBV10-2,CASKGTVDWETQYF,TGCGCCAGCAAGGGGACAGTAGATTGGGAGACCCAGTACTTC
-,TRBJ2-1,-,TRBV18,CASSPSVSNEQFF,TGTGCCAGCTCACCGTCAGTAAGCAATGAGCAGTTCTTC
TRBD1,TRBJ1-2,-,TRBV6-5,CASSQTGGYGYTF,TGTGCCAGCAGTCAGACAGGGGGCTATGGCTACACCTTC
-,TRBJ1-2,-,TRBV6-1,CASSAAYGYTF,TGTGCCAGCAGTGCGGCGTATGGCTACACCTTC
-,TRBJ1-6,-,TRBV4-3,CASSQGSVLNSPLHF,TGCGCCAGCAGCCAAGGTTCCGTTTTGAATTCACCCCTCCACTTT
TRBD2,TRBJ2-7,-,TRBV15,CATSRGAGGTYEQYF,TGTGCCACCAGCAGGGGAGCGGGAGGGACCTACGAGCAGTACTTC
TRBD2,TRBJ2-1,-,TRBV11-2,CASSSRAGVVFSEQFF,TGTGCCAGCAGCTCCAGGGCGGGAGTGGTCTTCAGTGAGCAGTTCTTC
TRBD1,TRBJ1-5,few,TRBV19,CAAEDREALSNQPQHF,TGTGCCGCCGAGGACAGGGAGGCCCTTAGCAATCAGCCCCAGCATTTT
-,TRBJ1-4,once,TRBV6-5,CASRLDGTNEKLFF,TGTGCCAGCAGACTGGACGGGACTAATGAAAAACTGTTTTTT
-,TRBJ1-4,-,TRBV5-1,CASTTTGATNEKLFF,TGCGCCAGCACCACGACGGGTGCAACTAATGAAAAACTGTTTTTT
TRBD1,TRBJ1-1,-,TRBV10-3,CAIRQGLNTEAFF,TGTGCCATTAGACAGGGGCTGAACACTGAAGCTTTCTTT
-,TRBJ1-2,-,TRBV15,CATSRDVAGQYGHTF,TGTGCCACCAGCAGAGATGTTGCAGGGCAGTATGGCCACACCTTC
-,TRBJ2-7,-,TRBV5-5,CASSSPRLEQYF,TGTGCCAGCAGCTCCCCAAGGCTCGAGCAGTACTTC
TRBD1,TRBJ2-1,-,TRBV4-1,CASSQLTGPFNEQFF,TGCGCCAGCAGCCAGTTGACAGGGCCCTTCAATGAGCAGTTCTTC
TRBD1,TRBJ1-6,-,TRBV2,CASSSQGAIGGGSPLHF,TGTGCCAGCAGTTCACAGGGGGCGATCGGCGGCGGTTCACCCCTCCACTTT
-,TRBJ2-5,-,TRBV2,CASSIVGGRETQYF,TGTGCCAGCAGCATAGTAGGGGGGCGGGAGACCCAGTACTTC
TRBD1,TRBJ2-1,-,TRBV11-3,CASSLSDRVNSYNEQFF,TGTGCCAGCAGCTTATCCGACAGGGTCAATTCCTACAATGAGCAGTTCTTC
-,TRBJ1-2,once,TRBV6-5,CASSGNEGYTF,TGTGCCAGCAGCGGGAATGAGGGCTACACCTTC
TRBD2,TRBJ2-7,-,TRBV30,CASRRGGASYEQYF,TGTGCCTCCCGGCGGGGGGGAGCCTCCTACGAGCAGTACTTC
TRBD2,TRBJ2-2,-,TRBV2,CASRLTSGSVNTGELFF,TGTGCCAGCAGATTGACTAGCGGGAGTGTTAACACCGGGGAGCTGTTTTTT
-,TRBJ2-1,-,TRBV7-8,CASSLTWRENEQFF,TGTGCCAGCAGCTTAACCTGGAGGGAGAATGAGCAGTTCTTC
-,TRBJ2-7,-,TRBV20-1,CSAMDGYEQYF,TGCAGTGCTATGGACGGATACGAGCAGTACTTC
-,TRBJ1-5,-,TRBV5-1,CASSHEGGNQPQHF,TGCGCCAGCAGCCATGAAGGGGGCAATCAGCCCCAGCATTTT
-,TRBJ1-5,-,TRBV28,CASSPAGSNQPQHF,TGTGCCAGCAGCCCTGCAGGCAGTAATCAGCCCCAGCATTTT